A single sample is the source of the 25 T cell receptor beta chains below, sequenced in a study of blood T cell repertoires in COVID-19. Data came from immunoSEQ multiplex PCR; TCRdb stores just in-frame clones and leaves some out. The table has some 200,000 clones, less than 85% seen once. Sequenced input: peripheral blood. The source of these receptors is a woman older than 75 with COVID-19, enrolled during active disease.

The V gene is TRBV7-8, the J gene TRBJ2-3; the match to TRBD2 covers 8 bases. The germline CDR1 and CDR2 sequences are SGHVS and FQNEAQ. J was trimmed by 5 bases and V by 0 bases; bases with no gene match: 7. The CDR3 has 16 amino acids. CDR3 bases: TGTGCCAGCAGCTTAGCGAGCGCGGGGGGTGGAGATACGCAGTATTTT. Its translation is CASSLASAGGGDTQYF. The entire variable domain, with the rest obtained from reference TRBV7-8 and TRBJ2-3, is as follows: GAGVSQSPRYKVAKRGQDVALRCDPISGHVSLFWYQQALGQGPEFLTYFQNEAQLDKSGLPSDRFFAERPEGSVSTLKIQRTQQEDSAVYLCASSLASAGGGDTQYFGPGTRLTVL.

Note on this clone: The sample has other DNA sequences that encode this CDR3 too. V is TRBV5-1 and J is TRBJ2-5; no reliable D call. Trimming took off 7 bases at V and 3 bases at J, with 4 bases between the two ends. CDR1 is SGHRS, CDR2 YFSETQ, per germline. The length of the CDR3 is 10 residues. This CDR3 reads CASGEETQYF. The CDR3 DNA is TGCGCCAGCGGAGAAGAGACCCAGTACTTC.

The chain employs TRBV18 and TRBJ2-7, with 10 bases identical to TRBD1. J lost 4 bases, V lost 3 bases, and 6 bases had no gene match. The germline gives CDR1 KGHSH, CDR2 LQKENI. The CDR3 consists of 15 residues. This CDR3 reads CASSPGQGRGYEQYF. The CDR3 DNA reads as TGTGCCAGCTCACCGGGACAGGGGCGCGGATACGAGCAGTACTTC.

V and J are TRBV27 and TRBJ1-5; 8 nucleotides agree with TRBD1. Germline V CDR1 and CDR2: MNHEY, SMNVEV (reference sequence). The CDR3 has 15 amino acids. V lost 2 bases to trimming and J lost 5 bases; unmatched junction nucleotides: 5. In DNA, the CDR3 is TGTGCCAGCAGTTTAGGGTCAGGGGGCGATCAGCCCCAGCATTTT. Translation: CASSLGSGGDQPQHF.

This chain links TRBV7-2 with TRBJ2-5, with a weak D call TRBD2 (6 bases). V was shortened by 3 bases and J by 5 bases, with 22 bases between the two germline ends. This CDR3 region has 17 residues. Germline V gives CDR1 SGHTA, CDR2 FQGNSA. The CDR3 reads CASSFGRWASTRETQYF. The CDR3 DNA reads TGTGCCAGCAGCTTTGGGAGGTGGGCCTCGACGAGGGAGACCCAGTACTTC. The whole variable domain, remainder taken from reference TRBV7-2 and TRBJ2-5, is GAGVSQSPSNKVTEKGKDVELRCDPISGHTALYWYRQSLGQGLEFLIYFQGNSAPDKSGLPSDRFSAERTGGSVSTLTIQRTQQEDSAVYLCASSFGRWASTRETQYFGPGTRLLVL.

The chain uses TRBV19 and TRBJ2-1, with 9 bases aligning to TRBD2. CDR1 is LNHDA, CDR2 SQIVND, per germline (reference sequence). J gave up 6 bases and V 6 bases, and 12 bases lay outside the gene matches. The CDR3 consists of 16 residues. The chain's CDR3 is CASREGGGAWSNEQFF. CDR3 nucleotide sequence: TGTGCCAGTAGAGAAGGCGGGGGGGCCTGGAGCAATGAGCAGTTCTTC.

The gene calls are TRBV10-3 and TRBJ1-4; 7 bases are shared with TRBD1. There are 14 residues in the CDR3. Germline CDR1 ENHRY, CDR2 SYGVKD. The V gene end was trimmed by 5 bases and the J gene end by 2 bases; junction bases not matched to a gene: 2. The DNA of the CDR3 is TGTGCCATCAGTCCAGGGGGGACTAATGAAAAACTGTTTTTT. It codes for CAISPGGTNEKLFF.

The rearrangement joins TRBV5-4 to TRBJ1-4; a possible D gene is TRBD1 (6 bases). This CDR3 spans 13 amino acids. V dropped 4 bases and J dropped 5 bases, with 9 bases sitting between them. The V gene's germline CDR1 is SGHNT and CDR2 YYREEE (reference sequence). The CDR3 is CASSRGGNEKLFF. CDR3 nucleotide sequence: TGTGCCAGCAGCCGAGGGGGAAATGAAAAACTGTTTTTT.

The CDR3 region has the DNA TGCGCCAGCAGCCAAGGGACTAGCGGCTACGAGCAGTACTTC. Encoded protein: CASSQGTSGYEQYF. The chain has TRBV4-1 and TRBJ2-7; TRBD2 agrees at 10 bases. V was pared by 1 base and J by 3 bases, with 0 bases of the junction left unmatched. The CDR3 has 14 residues. Germline assignment: CDR1 MGHRA and CDR2 YSYEKL.

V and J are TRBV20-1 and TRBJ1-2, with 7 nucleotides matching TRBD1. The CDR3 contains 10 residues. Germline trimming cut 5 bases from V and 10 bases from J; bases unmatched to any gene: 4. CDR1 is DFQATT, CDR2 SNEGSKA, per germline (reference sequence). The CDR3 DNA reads TGCAGTGCTCCGGACAGGTACTACACCTTC. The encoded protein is CSAPDRYYTF.

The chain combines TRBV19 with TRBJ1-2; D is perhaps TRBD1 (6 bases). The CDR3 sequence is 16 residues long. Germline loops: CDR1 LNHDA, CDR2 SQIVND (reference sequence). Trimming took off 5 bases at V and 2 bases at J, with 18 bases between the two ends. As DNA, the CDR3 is TGTGCCAGTAGTTTGTTCGAGTTTGGACAGAACTATGGCTACACCTTC. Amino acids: CASSLFEFGQNYGYTF.

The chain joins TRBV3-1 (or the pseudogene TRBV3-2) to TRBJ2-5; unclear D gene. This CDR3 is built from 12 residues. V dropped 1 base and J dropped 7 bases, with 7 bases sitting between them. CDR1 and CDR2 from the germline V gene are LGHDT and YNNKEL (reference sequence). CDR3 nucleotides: TGTGCCAGCAGCCAAGCCACTGGGACCCAGTACTTC. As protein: CASSQATGTQYF.

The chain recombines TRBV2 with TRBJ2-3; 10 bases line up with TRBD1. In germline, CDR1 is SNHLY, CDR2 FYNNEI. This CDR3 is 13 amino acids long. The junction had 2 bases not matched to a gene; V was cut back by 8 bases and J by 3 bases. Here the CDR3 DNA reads TGTGCCAGCGCGGGACAGGGGACAGATACGCAGTATTTT. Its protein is CASAGQGTDTQYF.

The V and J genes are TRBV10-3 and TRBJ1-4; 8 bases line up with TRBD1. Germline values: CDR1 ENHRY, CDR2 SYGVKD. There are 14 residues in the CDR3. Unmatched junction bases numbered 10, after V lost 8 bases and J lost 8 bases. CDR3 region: CAIGAGTGGEKLFF. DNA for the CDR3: TGTGCCATCGGGGCCGGGACAGGTGGAGAAAAACTGTTTTTT.

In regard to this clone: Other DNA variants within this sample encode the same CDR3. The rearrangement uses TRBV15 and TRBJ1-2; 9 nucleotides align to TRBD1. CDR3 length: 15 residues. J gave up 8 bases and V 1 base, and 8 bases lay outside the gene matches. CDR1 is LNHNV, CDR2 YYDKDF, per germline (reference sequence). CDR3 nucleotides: TGTGCCACCAGCAGAGGACGGGGACAGGGAGGCGGCTACACCTTC. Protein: CATSRGRGQGGGYTF.

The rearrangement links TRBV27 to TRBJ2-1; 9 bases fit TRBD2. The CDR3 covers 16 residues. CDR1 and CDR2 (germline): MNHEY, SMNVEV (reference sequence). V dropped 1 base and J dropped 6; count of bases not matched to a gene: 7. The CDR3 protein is CASSLYSGRGGNEQFF. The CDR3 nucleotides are TGTGCCAGCAGTTTATATAGCGGGAGAGGTGGCAATGAGCAGTTCTTC.

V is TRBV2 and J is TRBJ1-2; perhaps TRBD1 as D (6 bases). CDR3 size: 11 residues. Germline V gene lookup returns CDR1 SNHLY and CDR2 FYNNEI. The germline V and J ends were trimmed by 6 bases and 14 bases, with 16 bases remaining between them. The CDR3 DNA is TGTGCCAGCAGCCAAGACAGGTGGAAGACCTTC. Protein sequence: CASSQDRWKTF.

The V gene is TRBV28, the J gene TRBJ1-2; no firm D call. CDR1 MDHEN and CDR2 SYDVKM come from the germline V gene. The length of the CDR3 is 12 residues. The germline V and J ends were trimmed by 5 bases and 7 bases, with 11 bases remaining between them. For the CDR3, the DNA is TGTGCCAGCAGTGATGGCGGGCTTGGCTACACCTTC. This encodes CASSDGGLGYTF.

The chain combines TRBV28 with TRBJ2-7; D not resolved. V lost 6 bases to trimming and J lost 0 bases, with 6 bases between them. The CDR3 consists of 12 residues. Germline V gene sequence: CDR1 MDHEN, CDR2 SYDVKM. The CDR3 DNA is TGTGCCAGCAGACCTAGCTCCTACGAGCAGTACTTC. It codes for CASRPSSYEQYF.

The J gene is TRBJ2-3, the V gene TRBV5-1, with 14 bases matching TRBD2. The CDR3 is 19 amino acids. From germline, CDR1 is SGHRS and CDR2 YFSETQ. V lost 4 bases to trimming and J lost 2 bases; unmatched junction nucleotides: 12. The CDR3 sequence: CASSKATSGRAFITDTQYF. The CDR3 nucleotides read TGCGCCAGCAGCAAAGCGACTAGCGGGAGGGCTTTCATCACAGATACGCAGTATTTT.

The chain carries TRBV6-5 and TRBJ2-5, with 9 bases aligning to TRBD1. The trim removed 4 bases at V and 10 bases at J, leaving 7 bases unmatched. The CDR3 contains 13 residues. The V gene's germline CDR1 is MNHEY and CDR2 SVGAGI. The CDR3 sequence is CASSSQQGAGQYF. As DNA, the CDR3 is TGTGCCAGCAGTTCCCAACAGGGGGCGGGCCAGTACTTC.

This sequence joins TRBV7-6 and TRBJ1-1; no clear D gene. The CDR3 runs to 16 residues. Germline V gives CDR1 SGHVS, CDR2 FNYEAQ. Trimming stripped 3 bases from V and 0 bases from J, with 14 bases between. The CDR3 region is CASSFGIASMNTEAFF. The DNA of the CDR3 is TGTGCCAGCAGCTTTGGCATAGCTTCCATGAACACTGAAGCTTTCTTT.

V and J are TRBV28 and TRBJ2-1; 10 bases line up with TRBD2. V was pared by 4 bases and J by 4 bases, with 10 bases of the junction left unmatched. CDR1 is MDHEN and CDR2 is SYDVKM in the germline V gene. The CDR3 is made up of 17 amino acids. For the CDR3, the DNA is TGTGCCAGCAGTTCCACTAGCGGGGCCCGGCTATACAATGAGCAGTTCTTC. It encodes CASSSTSGARLYNEQFF.

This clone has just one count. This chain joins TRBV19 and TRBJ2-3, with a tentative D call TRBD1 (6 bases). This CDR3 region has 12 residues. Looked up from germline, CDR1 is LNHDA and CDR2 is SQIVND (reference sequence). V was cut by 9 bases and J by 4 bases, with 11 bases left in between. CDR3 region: CASSGAADTQYF. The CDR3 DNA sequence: TGTGCCAGCTCAGGGGCGGCAGATACGCAGTATTTT.

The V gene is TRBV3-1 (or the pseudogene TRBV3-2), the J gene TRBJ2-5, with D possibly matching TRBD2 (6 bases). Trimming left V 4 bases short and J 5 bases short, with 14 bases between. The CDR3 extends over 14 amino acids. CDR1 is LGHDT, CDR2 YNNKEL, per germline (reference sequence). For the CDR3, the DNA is TGTGCCAGCAGCCGCCTTGGAGGGGAGGAGACCCAGTACTTC. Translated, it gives CASSRLGGEETQYF.